Included here is one T cell receptor (beta chain) sequence, with context. The V end was cut by 7 bases, the J end by 3 bases, with 18 bases between. This CDR3 region has 15 residues. The germline V gene has CDR1 MNHEY and CDR2 SVGAGI. This record comes from a study of blood T cell repertoires in COVID-19. Profiled with immunoSEQ multiplex PCR; TCRdb holds only in-frame clones, not every one. Counted here are about 270,000 clones, roughly 86% occurring once; the ten biggest clones make up approximately 10%. The TCR originated in a man aged 35 to 55 with active or convalescent COVID-19. V is TRBV6-5 and J is TRBJ1-1; a weak D match, TRBD1 (5 bases). Sequences were obtained from peripheral blood. The CDR3 coding sequence is TGTGCCAGCAAAAGGGCAGGGTCGAGAGACACTGAAGCTTTCTTT. Translating it yields CASKRAGSRDTEAFF.